This record looks at one T cell receptor beta chain sequence and its context. Its matching antigen is unknown. Sequencing relied on a cDNA template that was reverse transcribed from extracted RNA. Sequenced by immunoSEQ multiplex PCR; TCRdb stores in-frame clones only, minus some. The sample consists of 100,000 to 150,000 clones, roughly two thirds of them appearing once. These data originate in a study of CD8+ T cells in alopecia areata. The study, taken as a whole, reports: Scalp samples also yield sequences of resident alphabeta T cells from normal skin. Lesional scalp displayed greater clonality than normal scalp, most notably in alopecia totalis/universalis.

The CDR3 has 17 amino acids. The ends were cut back, 0 bases at V and 4 bases at J, with 16 bases in the middle. Germline CDR1 MGHRA, CDR2 YSYEKL. The sequence was obtained from a human donor in good health. The sequencing input was CD4+ T cells sorted from blood. The chain has TRBV4-1 and TRBJ2-1, with D possibly TRBD2 on 5 matching bases. The CDR3 DNA reads TGCGCCAGCAGCCAAGATCGGCTACTAGTCCGGTACAATGAGCAGTTCTTC. Translating gives CASSQDRLLVRYNEQFF.